A single sample gave rise to the 21 T cell receptor beta chains below, sequenced in a study of blood T cell repertoires in COVID-19 (dated by TCRdb to 2019 to 2021). To prepare the library, the immunoSEQ multiplex PCR assay was applied. This immuneACCESS table, as held by TCRdb, lists in-frame sequences with V and J called but not all clones. Of the missing ones, under half trace to an unresolved V gene in checked studies; the others have no known cause. The sample includes fewer than 250,000 clones, with 82% observed a single time. The ten most abundant clones make up around 5% of the sample. Sequencing was carried out using peripheral blood. The receptors originated from a woman aged 70 to 79 with acute or convalescent COVID-19.

V gene TRBV23-1 combines with J gene TRBJ1-2; 7 bases line up with TRBD1. TRBV23-1 is recorded as an ORF, its role being uncertain. V was clipped by 6 bases and J by 4 bases; unmatched bases: 8. CDR3 length: 14 amino acids. CDR3 sequence: CASRGGKPLYGYTF. The DNA of the CDR3 is TGCGCCAGCAGAGGGGGCAAACCCCTCTATGGCTACACCTTC.

This clone was counted a few times. The J gene is TRBJ2-7, the V gene TRBV3-1 (or the pseudogene TRBV3-2), with 7 bases matching TRBD1. V lost 0 bases to trimming and J lost 3 bases; unmatched junction nucleotides: 5. This CDR3 is built from 15 residues. Germline CDR1 LGHDT, CDR2 YNNKEL (reference sequence). The CDR3 loop reads CASSQDRTGVYEQYF. As DNA, the CDR3 is TGTGCCAGCAGCCAAGATCGAACAGGGGTCTACGAGCAGTACTTC.

J is TRBJ1-2 and V is TRBV5-1, with 7 bases that match TRBD1. The V segment lost 4 bases and the J segment 3 bases; nucleotides outside the gene matches: 6. Germline CDR1 SGHRS, CDR2 YFSETQ. The CDR3 spans 14 residues. CDR3 amino acids: CASSRQGVDYGYTF. The CDR3 nucleotides read TGCGCCAGCAGCCGGCAGGGGGTCGACTATGGCTACACCTTC.

The chain couples TRBV18 to TRBJ2-1, with 7 nucleotides matching TRBD1. Trimming at V came to 1 base and at J to 3 bases, leaving 9 bases not matched to a gene. Germline CDR1 and CDR2: KGHSH and LQKENI. The CDR3 is made up of 17 amino acids. The CDR3 loop is CASSPRSRGMLYNEQFF. The CDR3 DNA is TGTGCCAGCTCACCACGGAGCAGGGGGATGCTCTACAATGAGCAGTTCTTC.

The chain is built from TRBV27 and TRBJ2-3, with TRBD2 identical over 10 bases. The CDR3 runs to 15 residues. V shed 3 bases, J shed 4 bases, and the junction held 4 bases outside the gene matches. CDR1 and CDR2 from the germline V gene are MNHEY and SMNVEV (reference sequence). In DNA, the CDR3 is TGTGCCAGCAGTTTCCTAGCGGGGGTGGCAGATACGCAGTATTTT. Protein product: CASSFLAGVADTQYF.

V is TRBV10-2 and J is TRBJ1-2; TRBD1 matches 8 bases. Looked up from germline, CDR1 is WSHSY and CDR2 is SAAADI. The CDR3 is 14 amino acids. With 3 bases clipped from V and 3 bases from J, the junction kept 3 bases outside the gene matches. The DNA for the CDR3 is TGCGCCAGCAGTGAACAGGGGGGACACTATGGCTACACCTTC. Its protein product is CASSEQGGHYGYTF.

The chain combines TRBV4-2 with TRBJ1-1; no firm D call. The CDR3 is made up of 12 amino acids. Per the germline V gene, CDR1 is LGHNA and CDR2 is YNFKEQ. Trimming left V 1 base short and J 8 bases short, with 8 bases between. The CDR3: CASSQVESEAFF. As DNA, the CDR3 is TGTGCCAGCAGCCAAGTGGAGTCGGAAGCTTTCTTT.

The chain carries TRBV7-2 and TRBJ1-5; 8 bases are a match to TRBD1. V was clipped by 5 bases and J by 6 bases; unmatched bases: 9. Germline V CDR1 and CDR2: SGHTA, FQGNSA. This CDR3 region has 15 residues. CDR3 loop: CASSTLTGAAQPQHF. The CDR3 coding sequence is TGTGCCAGCAGCACCTTGACAGGGGCGGCTCAGCCCCAGCATTTT.

The chain employs TRBV9 and TRBJ2-1, with D perhaps matching TRBD2 (6 bases). Germline loops: CDR1 SGDLS, CDR2 YYNGEE. V was cut by 0 bases and J by 6 bases, with 10 bases left in between. The length of the CDR3 is 14 residues. The CDR3: CASSVVGGGNEQFF. In DNA form, the CDR3 reads TGTGCCAGCAGCGTAGTGGGGGGTGGCAATGAGCAGTTCTTC.

The CDR3 protein is CSASARPLEQYF. The CDR3 coding sequence is TGCAGTGCTAGTGCTAGGCCACTCGAGCAGTACTTC. The chain couples TRBV20-1 to TRBJ2-7, with D unresolved. CDR3 length: 12 amino acids. Germline CDR1 and CDR2: DFQATT and SNEGSKA (reference sequence). V gave up 3 bases and J gave up 6 bases, with 12 bases separating them.

The chain recombines TRBV5-1 with TRBJ2-7; maybe TRBD2 (6 bases). This CDR3 has 15 residues. Trimming shortened V by 0 bases and J by 0 bases, and 10 bases separated the two germline ends. Germline V lookup: CDR1 SGHRS, CDR2 YFSETQ. The CDR3 sequence is CASSLGGASSYEQYF. The CDR3 nucleotides read TGCGCCAGCAGCTTGGGCGGGGCCAGCTCCTACGAGCAGTACTTC.

V is TRBV28 and J is TRBJ1-1; 8 bases fit TRBD1. The CDR3 contains 16 residues. Trimming removed 3 bases from V and 5 bases from J; junction bases left unmatched: 11. Germline-derived CDR1 and CDR2 are MDHEN and SYDVKM. The CDR3 DNA reads TGTGCCAGCAGTTTGCGGGGGACAGGCGGGGGAACTGAAGCTTTCTTT. Translated, it gives CASSLRGTGGGTEAFF.

The CDR3 here is CASSQTRVQPQHF. The CDR3 DNA reads as TGTGCCAGCAGCCAGACTAGGGTTCAGCCCCAGCATTTT. The rearrangement uses TRBV27 and TRBJ1-5; D is unclear. V was cut by 6 bases and J by 6 bases, with 12 bases left in between. The CDR3 covers 13 residues. The V gene's germline CDR1 is MNHEY and CDR2 SMNVEV (reference sequence).

J is TRBJ1-6 and V is TRBV11-2; the D gene is possibly TRBD1 (6 bases). This CDR3 has 13 residues. The V and J ends lost 5 bases and 14 bases respectively, with 16 bases between them. CDR1 is SGHAT, CDR2 FQNNGV, per germline. The CDR3 DNA reads as TGTGCCAGCAGCAACTTGGCGGGGGCCACCCTCCACTTT. This codes for CASSNLAGATLHF.

The J gene is TRBJ1-5, the V gene TRBV29-1, with D possibly TRBD1 on 5 matching bases. CDR1 and CDR2 from the germline V gene are SQVTM and ANQGSEA. This CDR3 comprises 12 residues. Trimming pared 5 bases from V and 2 bases from J, leaving 7 bases between. CDR3 coding DNA: TGCAGCGTTCAGGGTGGCAATCAGCCCCAGCATTTT. This translates into CSVQGGNQPQHF.

This chain joins TRBV2 and TRBJ1-5; D perhaps matches TRBD1 (5 bases). The germline V gene encodes CDR1 SNHLY and CDR2 FYNNEI. The germline V and J ends were trimmed by 4 bases and 2 bases, with 12 bases remaining between them. The CDR3 runs to 15 residues. The CDR3 region is CASSAQGIGNQPQHF. The CDR3 region has the DNA TGTGCCAGCAGTGCCCAGGGAATCGGCAATCAGCCCCAGCATTTT.

This clone was seen once. J is TRBJ1-1 and V is TRBV18; D is perhaps TRBD1 (5 bases). The V gene's germline CDR1 is KGHSH and CDR2 LQKENI. The germline V and J ends were trimmed by 5 bases and 5 bases, with 18 bases remaining between them. CDR3 length equals 15 residues. The chain's CDR3 is CASSESRVPNTEAFF. As DNA, the CDR3 is TGTGCCAGCTCAGAATCCAGGGTCCCGAATACTGAAGCTTTCTTT.

The genes are TRBV6-5 and TRBJ2-1, with D perhaps TRBD2 (7 bases). Germline V gene sequence: CDR1 MNHEY, CDR2 SVGAGI. The CDR3 runs to 15 residues. V was shortened by 3 bases and J by 3 bases, with 12 bases between the two germline ends. The CDR3: CASSYGRGSYNEQFF. The CDR3 nucleotides read TGTGCCAGCAGTTATGGGAGGGGGAGCTACAATGAGCAGTTCTTC.

This rearrangement joins TRBV5-4 to TRBJ2-5, with 8 bases identical to TRBD2. Germline V gene sequence: CDR1 SGHNT, CDR2 YYREEE (reference sequence). J was trimmed by 5 bases and V by 4 bases; bases with no gene match: 7. This CDR3 is 14 amino acids long. The CDR3 protein is CASSLLAEGETQYF. Written as DNA, the CDR3 is TGTGCCAGCAGCCTACTAGCGGAAGGGGAGACCCAGTACTTC.

The genes are TRBV19 and TRBJ2-6; D is ambiguous. Germline V gene sequence: CDR1 LNHDA, CDR2 SQIVND (reference sequence). The germline V and J ends were trimmed by 6 bases and 2 bases, with 11 bases remaining between them. The length of the CDR3 is 15 residues. CDR3 sequence reads: CASSLGGAGANVLTF. As DNA, the CDR3 is TGTGCCAGTAGCCTCGGCGGTGCTGGGGCCAACGTCCTGACTTTC.

This rearrangement joins TRBV5-1 to TRBJ1-2, with a tentative D call TRBD1 (6 bases). This CDR3 is built from 15 residues. Germline assignment: CDR1 SGHRS and CDR2 YFSETQ. Between the trimmed V and J ends, which lost 1 base and 8 bases, there was a span of 18 bases. The CDR3 DNA sequence: TGCGCCAGCAGCTTGTGGTTTACAGGGTGGGACGGCTACACCTTC. It is translated as CASSLWFTGWDGYTF.